This T cell receptor (beta chain) was sequenced during a study of T-cell reconstitution after alpha-beta-depleted transplantation in children (dated by TCRdb to about 2016). In the study overall: T-cell immune reconstitution after TCRalphabeta/CD19-depleted allogeneic hematopoietic cell transplantation in children was quantitatively tracked in the study by means of TCR repertoire profiling.

To prepare the library, PCR was applied. For sequencing, an Illumina HiSeq 2500 was employed. Molecular barcoding was employed in the preparation of TCR libraries, with unique molecular identifiers being used to normalize TCRbeta repertoire quantification. Clones were called with MiXCR by TCRdb after fastp trimmed the public reads at Q25, and only in-frame beta chains were retained. Entries are consolidated by CDR3 protein sequence, retaining the most common genes and DNA. The sample table shows 610,000 or so distinct CDR3 sequences, and 20% to 30% are seen once. The ten largest clones represent 30% to 45% of the sample. What the study reported, not specific to this receptor: In some patients, the high TCRbeta diversity seen at day 60 was put down to recipient T cells and intrathymic progenitors that had survived conditioning. The frequencies of hyperexpanded clones fell over the following months, and after one year, T-cell counts and TCRbeta diversity were mostly attributed to newly produced T cells. The apparently early alphabetaT-cell count recovery about two months after transplant was reportedly dependent on only several hundred rapidly expanded clones derived from non-depleted graft cells.

This clonotype was seen a handful of times. The antigen this receptor binds is unknown. Per-base qualities were not stored, and no clone one base away is much larger. The treatment or condition label of this sample denotes: allogeneic hematopoietic cell transplantation with graft depleted of TCRalphabeta T cells and CD19 B cells. TCRalphabeta/CD19-depleted allogeneic hematopoietic cell grafts were given to the transplant recipients, all of whom were children. For CDR1 and CDR2, the germline V gene lists MNHNS and SASEGT. Trimming leaves V shorter by 6 bases and J shorter by 2 bases, with the junction holding 5 bases beyond the gene matches. Measured from the cysteine to the phenylalanine, the CDR3 is 14 residues long. The only DNA kept is the CDR3, 42 bases in frame from the first base.

The receptor's source is a boy younger than two with Wiskott-Aldrich syndrome, due to receive a stem cell transplant. Here the chain combines TRBV6-1 and TRBJ2-3; TRBD1 matches 7 bases in the middle. Sequenced material: PBMCs, taken before TCRalphabeta/CD19-depleted stem cell transplant. The CDR3 here reads CASRPGTDTDTQYF. The nucleotide sequence reads TGTGCCAGCAGGCCCGGGACAGACACAGATACGCAGTATTTT.